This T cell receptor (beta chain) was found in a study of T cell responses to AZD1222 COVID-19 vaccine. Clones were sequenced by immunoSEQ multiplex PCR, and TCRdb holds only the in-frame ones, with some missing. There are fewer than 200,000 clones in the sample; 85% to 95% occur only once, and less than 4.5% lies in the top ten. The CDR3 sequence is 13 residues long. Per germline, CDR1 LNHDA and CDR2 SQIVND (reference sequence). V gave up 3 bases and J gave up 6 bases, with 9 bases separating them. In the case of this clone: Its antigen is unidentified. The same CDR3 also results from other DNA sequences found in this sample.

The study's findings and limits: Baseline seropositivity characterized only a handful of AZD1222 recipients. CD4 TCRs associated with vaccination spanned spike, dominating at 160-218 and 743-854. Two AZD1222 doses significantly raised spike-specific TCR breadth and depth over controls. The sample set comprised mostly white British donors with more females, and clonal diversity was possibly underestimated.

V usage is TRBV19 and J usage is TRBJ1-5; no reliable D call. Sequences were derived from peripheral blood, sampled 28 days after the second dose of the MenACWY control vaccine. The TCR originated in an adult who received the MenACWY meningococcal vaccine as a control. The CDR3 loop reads CASSIGVGQPQHF. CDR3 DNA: TGTGCCAGTAGTATCGGGGTGGGTCAGCCCCAGCATTTT. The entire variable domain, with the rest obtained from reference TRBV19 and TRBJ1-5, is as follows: DGGITQSPKYLFRKEGQNVTLSCEQNLNHDAMYWYRQDPGQGLRLIYYSQIVNDFQKGDIAEGYSVSREKKESFPLTVTSAQKNPTAFYLCASSIGVGQPQHFGDGTRLSIL.